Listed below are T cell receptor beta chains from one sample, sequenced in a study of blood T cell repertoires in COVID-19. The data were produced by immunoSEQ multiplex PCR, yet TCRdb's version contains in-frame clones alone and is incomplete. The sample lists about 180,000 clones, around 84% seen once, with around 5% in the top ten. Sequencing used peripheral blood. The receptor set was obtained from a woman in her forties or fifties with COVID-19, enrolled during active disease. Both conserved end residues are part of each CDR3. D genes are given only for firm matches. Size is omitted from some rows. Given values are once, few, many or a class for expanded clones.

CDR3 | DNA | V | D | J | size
CSAYSRGEGVYEQYF | TGCAGCGCATATTCCAGGGGTGAAGGAGTCTACGAGCAGTACTTC | TRBV29-1 | - | TRBJ2-7 | -
CASREDRAGNTIYF | TGTGCCAGCAGGGAAGACAGGGCTGGAAACACCATATATTTT | TRBV6-1 | TRBD1 | TRBJ1-3 | -
CASSLSAGSYEQYF | TGTGCCAGCAGTTTATCGGCAGGCTCCTACGAGCAGTACTTC | TRBV27 | - | TRBJ2-7 | -
CASSFGGGQDSPLHF | TGTGCCAGCAGTTTTGGCGGCGGGCAGGATTCACCCCTCCACTTT | TRBV27 | - | TRBJ1-6 | -
CASSLDMGRTQYF | TGTGCCAGCAGCTTAGATATGGGGCGTACGCAGTATTTT | TRBV7-6 | - | TRBJ2-3 | -
CASSLFGTTNTEAFF | TGTGCCAGCAGCTTGTTTGGGACAACTAACACTGAAGCTTTCTTT | TRBV5-5 | - | TRBJ1-1 | -
CASNLGGTQETQYF | TGTGCCAGCAACCTCGGGGGGACTCAAGAGACCCAGTACTTC | TRBV3-1/TRBV3-2 | TRBD2 | TRBJ2-5 | few
CASSQEKLASNEQFF | TGTGCCAGCAGCCAAGAGAAACTAGCGTCCAATGAGCAGTTCTTC | TRBV3-1/TRBV3-2 | TRBD2 | TRBJ2-1 | once
CASSRQSGNEQFF | TGTGCCAGCAGTAGACAGTCCGGGAATGAGCAGTTCTTC | TRBV11-1 | - | TRBJ2-1 | -
CASSPRLAGAYEQYF | TGTGCCAGCAGCCCCCGACTAGCGGGGGCATACGAGCAGTACTTC | TRBV7-2 | TRBD2 | TRBJ2-7 | -
CASSLNRAETQYF | TGCGCCAGCAGCCTTAACAGGGCCGAGACCCAGTACTTC | TRBV5-1 | - | TRBJ2-5 | -
CASSIRPRRGPMNTEAFF | TGTGCCAGTAGTATACGCCCCCGCAGGGGGCCCATGAACACTGAAGCTTTCTTT | TRBV19 | TRBD1 | TRBJ1-1 | -
CASRGTGGLVYEQYF | TGTGCCAGCAGGGGGACAGGGGGTCTCGTCTACGAGCAGTACTTC | TRBV28 | TRBD1 | TRBJ2-7 | -
CASFKSGRQETQYF | TGTGCCAGCTTTAAGTCAGGCCGTCAAGAGACCCAGTACTTC | TRBV14 | - | TRBJ2-5 | -
CASSTLAGGYQETQYF | TGTGCCAGCAGTACGCTAGCGGGGGGATACCAAGAGACCCAGTACTTC | TRBV2 | TRBD2 | TRBJ2-5 | -
CARSLTGDSNQPQHF | TGTGCCAGAAGCTTGACAGGGGATAGCAATCAGCCCCAGCATTTT | TRBV5-3 | TRBD1 | TRBJ1-5 | -
CASSPRTENTGELFF | TGTGCCAGCTCACCCAGGACAGAAAACACCGGGGAGCTGTTTTTT | TRBV18 | - | TRBJ2-2 | -
CAWRQGGSPLHF | TGTGCCTGGAGACAGGGGGGGTCACCCCTCCACTTT | TRBV30 | TRBD1 | TRBJ1-6 | -
CASTLNWRSGNTIYF | TGTGCCAGCACCCTTAATTGGAGATCTGGAAACACCATATATTTT | TRBV28 | - | TRBJ1-3 | -
CASSTGTLGPNSPLHF | TGTGCCAGCAGCACAGGGACATTGGGTCCTAATTCACCCCTCCACTTT | TRBV7-2 | - | TRBJ1-6 | -
CASSPGTGGYEQYF | TGTGCCAGCAGCCCCGGGACAGGGGGTTACGAGCAGTACTTC | TRBV28 | TRBD1 | TRBJ2-7 | few
CASSNPPGGTQPQHF | TGTGCCAGCAGTAACCCCCCAGGGGGCACTCAGCCCCAGCATTTT | TRBV2 | TRBD1 | TRBJ1-5 | -
CAWSFVGANYGYTF | TGTGCCTGGAGTTTTGTGGGAGCTAACTATGGCTACACCTTC | TRBV30 | - | TRBJ1-2 | -
CASAWTGDNSPLHF | TGTGCCAGCGCCTGGACAGGGGATAATTCACCCCTCCACTTT | TRBV27 | TRBD1 | TRBJ1-6 | -
CASTSPPNLRGVETQYF | TGTGCCAGCACCTCACCCCCCAATTTGCGGGGGGTAGAGACCCAGTACTTC | TRBV7-9 | TRBD2 | TRBJ2-5 | -
CASSLVTGERGTQYF | TGTGCCAGCAGCTTAGTGACAGGGGAAAGGGGGACCCAGTACTTC | TRBV7-6 | TRBD1 | TRBJ2-5 | once
CASSRGKMGGYTF | TGTGCCAGCAGTAGAGGGAAGATGGGGGGCTACACCTTC | TRBV3-1/TRBV3-2 | - | TRBJ1-2 | -
CASSLARPGVYGNTIYF | TGCGCCAGCAGCTTGGCCCGGCCAGGGGTATACGGAAACACCATATATTTT | TRBV5-1 | - | TRBJ1-3 | -
CASSYSFRGLSEAFF | TGTGCCAGCAGTTACTCCTTCAGGGGGCTGTCTGAAGCTTTCTTT | TRBV6-5 | TRBD1 | TRBJ1-1 | -
CASSSQTHGADDSNQPQHF | TGCGCCAGCAGCTCCCAGACCCATGGGGCCGATGATAGCAATCAGCCCCAGCATTTT | TRBV5-1 | - | TRBJ1-5 | -
CASSYSRGYTEAFF | TGTGCCAGCAGTTACTCTCGGGGGTACACTGAAGCTTTCTTT | TRBV6-2/TRBV6-3 | - | TRBJ1-1 | -
CASTGLAGNSYEQYF | TGCGCCAGCACTGGACTAGCGGGGAATTCGTACGAGCAGTACTTC | TRBV5-1 | TRBD2 | TRBJ2-7 | -
CASSLGGQGGRPQHF | TGTGCCAGCAGTCTAGGAGGACAGGGTGGACGGCCCCAGCATTTT | TRBV7-9 | TRBD1 | TRBJ1-5 | -
CASSYNREDLYGYTF | TGTGCCAGCTCATACAACAGGGAAGACCTCTATGGCTACACCTTC | TRBV18 | - | TRBJ1-2 | once
CASDGRQANTEAFF | TGTGCCAGCGACGGTCGGCAGGCCAACACTGAAGCTTTCTTT | TRBV5-6 | - | TRBJ1-1 | -
CASSQASGLTQETQYF | TGCGCCAGCAGCCAAGCATCAGGACTCACACAAGAGACCCAGTACTTC | TRBV4-1 | - | TRBJ2-5 | -
CASSQDSGGGYTF | TGTGCCAGCAGCCAAGATAGCGGTGGGGGCTACACCTTC | TRBV3-1/TRBV3-2 | - | TRBJ1-2 | -
CASSPQSGGPVSSYNSPLHF | TGTGCCAGCAGCCCTCAGTCTGGTGGGCCGGTCAGCTCCTATAATTCACCCCTCCACTTT | TRBV7-3 | - | TRBJ1-6 | -
CASSPVGTYPNYGYTF | TGTGCCAGCTCACCAGTCGGGACTTATCCTAACTATGGCTACACCTTC | TRBV18 | - | TRBJ1-2 | -
CASSSREGPYEQYF | TGTGCCAGCAGCTCCCGGGAGGGGCCCTACGAGCAGTACTTC | TRBV11-3 | TRBD2 | TRBJ2-7 | -
CASSTYRGGTEKLFF | TGTGCCAGCAGTACATACAGGGGAGGTACTGAAAAACTGTTTTTT | TRBV28 | TRBD1 | TRBJ1-4 | few